This T cell receptor (beta chain) is from a study of T-cell reconstitution after alpha-beta-depleted transplantation in children. This clonotype has just a few counts. Its antigen is currently unknown. Study-level findings and limits: High day-60 TCRbeta diversity in some patients came from surviving recipient T cells and thymic progenitors. A year had passed since transplant, and T-cell counts and diversity by then came mostly from newly produced T cells. After transplant, at about two months, alpha-beta T cells were reportedly derived from several hundred expanded graft clones.

TCRbeta library preparation incorporated unique molecular identifiers. Each CDR3 protein gets one entry after TCRdb re-called the PCR reads with MiXCR. The sample records around 490,000 distinct CDR3 sequences, more than 9.5% being singletons. The sample consisted of PBMCs, mostly from graft donor cells, taken 180 days after TCRalphabeta/CD19-depleted stem cell transplant. The TCR originated in a female patient aged 2-15 years who had a stem cell transplant for aplastic anemia, so the T cells may come from the graft donor.

This CDR3 reads CASSPASGSYNEQFF. CDR3 bases: TGTGCCAGCAGTCCTGCTAGCGGAAGCTACAATGAGCAGTTCTTC. This rearrangement joins TRBV12-3 or TRBV12-4 to TRBJ2-1; 7 nucleotides align to TRBD2. The CDR3 runs to 15 residues. V shed 5 bases, J shed 3 bases, and the junction held 7 bases outside the gene matches.